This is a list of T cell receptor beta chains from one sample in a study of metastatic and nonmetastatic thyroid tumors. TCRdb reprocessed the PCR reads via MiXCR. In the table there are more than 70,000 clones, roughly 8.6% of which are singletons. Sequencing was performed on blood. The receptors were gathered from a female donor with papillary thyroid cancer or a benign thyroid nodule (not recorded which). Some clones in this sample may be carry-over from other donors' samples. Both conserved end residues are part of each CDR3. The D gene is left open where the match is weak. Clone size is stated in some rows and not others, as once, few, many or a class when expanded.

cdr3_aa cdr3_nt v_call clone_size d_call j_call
CASSLNREVYGYTF TGTGCCAGCAGCTTAAACCGGGAGGTCTATGGCTACACCTTC TRBV7-2 - - TRBJ1-2
CASSPFGQVGANVLTF TGTGCCAGCAGCCCGTTTGGGCAAGTAGGGGCCAACGTCCTGACTTTC TRBV5-6 many - TRBJ2-6
CASSYFPKVAANEQFF TGTGCCAGCAGTTATTTTCCTAAGGTAGCGGCCAATGAGCAGTTCTTC TRBV6-6 many - TRBJ2-1
CASRRGLRDQPQHF TGCGCCAGCCGGAGGGGATTGAGGGATCAGCCCCAGCATTTT TRBV5-1 many - TRBJ1-5
CASSWGQGEQYF TGCGCCAGCAGCTGGGGACAGGGCGAGCAGTACTTC TRBV5-1 many TRBD1 TRBJ2-7
CATSRVGRGAGELFF TGTGCCACCAGCAGAGTGGGAAGGGGGGCCGGGGAGCTGTTTTTT TRBV15 many - TRBJ2-2
CASSTTRDRGWYSNQPQHF TGTGCCAGCAGTACAACCCGGGACAGGGGATGGTATAGCAATCAGCCCCAGCATTTT TRBV6-4 many TRBD1 TRBJ1-5
CASRSTGEGGANVLTF TGTGCCAGCAGATCAACAGGGGAAGGTGGGGCCAACGTCCTGACTTTC TRBV2 many TRBD1 TRBJ2-6
CASSSAAGGAGEQFF TGTGCCAGCAGTTCTGCGGCAGGTGGGGCCGGTGAGCAGTTCTTC TRBV6-1 - - TRBJ2-1
CASSVGTGGGTDTQYF TGTGCCAGCAGCGTAGGGACAGGGGGAGGCACAGATACGCAGTATTTT TRBV9 many TRBD1 TRBJ2-3
CASSLVTSGSYEQYF TGTGCCAGCAGCTTAGTAACTAGCGGCTCCTACGAGCAGTACTTC TRBV7-2 many TRBD2 TRBJ2-7
CASKPFDASSGANVLTF TGCGCCAGCAAACCTTTCGACGCCAGCTCTGGGGCCAACGTCCTGACTTTC TRBV5-1 many - TRBJ2-6
CASSRTSSGNTIYF TGTGCCAGCAGCCGTACATCTTCTGGAAACACCATATATTTT TRBV6-1 many - TRBJ1-3
CASSPPSGNTIYF TGTGCCAGCAGCCCGCCATCTGGAAACACCATATATTTT TRBV12-3/TRBV12-4 many - TRBJ1-3
CSVERTSGDQETQYF TGCAGCGTTGAGAGGACTAGCGGGGACCAAGAGACCCAGTACTTC TRBV29-1 many TRBD2 TRBJ2-5
CASSLTGDSLREQYF TGCGCCAGCAGCCTAACCGGGGATTCCCTTAGAGAGCAGTACTTC TRBV5-1 many - TRBJ2-7
CASSGGGLTEAFF TGCGCCAGCAGTGGGGGGGGGCTTACTGAAGCTTTCTTT TRBV10-1 few - TRBJ1-1
CASSDPGEQFF TGCGCCAGCAGTGATCCGGGAGAACAGTTCTTC TRBV10-2 many - TRBJ2-1
CASSFGGELFF TGTGCCAGCAGCTTCGGCGGGGAGCTGTTTTTT TRBV7-9 many - TRBJ2-2
CASSERGKGKSSYNSPLHF TGTGCCAGCAGTGAAAGGGGTAAGGGAAAGAGCTCCTATAATTCACCCCTCCACTTT TRBV6-1 many - TRBJ1-6
CASSYSLVSNQPQHF TGTGCCAGCAGTTACTCACTCGTTAGCAATCAGCCCCAGCATTTT TRBV6-5 - - TRBJ1-5
CASSQDSFNQPQHF TGCGCCAGCAGCCAGGACAGCTTTAATCAGCCCCAGCATTTT TRBV4-1 many - TRBJ1-5
CASSGVGQGADGYTF TGTGCCAGCAGCGGAGTCGGACAGGGGGCGGACGGCTACACCTTC TRBV7-9 many TRBD1 TRBJ1-2
CASSNTGGSGEQFF TGCGCCAGCAGCAACACCGGGGGGTCGGGTGAGCAGTTCTTC TRBV5-1 many TRBD2 TRBJ2-1
CASSLIHRNPNGYTF TGTGCCAGCAGTTTAATTCATAGGAACCCTAATGGCTACACCTTC TRBV12-3/TRBV12-4 - - TRBJ1-2
CAWGTDSYNEQFF TGTGCCTGGGGGACGGACTCCTACAATGAGCAGTTCTTC TRBV30 many - TRBJ2-1
CASSYRQAGANVLTF TGTGCCAGCAGCTACCGACAGGCTGGGGCCAACGTCCTGACTTTC TRBV2 many - TRBJ2-6
CASKQGATNEKLFF TGTGCCAGCAAGCAGGGTGCCACTAATGAAAAACTGTTTTTT TRBV6-1 - - TRBJ1-4
CASSRKDREAFF TGTGCCAGCAGCCGAAAGGACCGGGAAGCTTTCTTT TRBV6-1 - - TRBJ1-1
CASSLQTGTAAGELFF TGCGCCAGCAGCCTACAAACCGGGACAGCTGCCGGGGAGCTGTTTTTT TRBV5-1 many TRBD1 TRBJ2-2
CASSYPRDRAHEQFF TGTGCCAGCAGTTACCCCCGGGACAGGGCCCATGAGCAGTTCTTC TRBV11-1 many TRBD1 TRBJ2-1
CASSEWQPYNSPLHF TGTGCCAGCAGTGAATGGCAGCCTTATAATTCACCCCTCCACTTT TRBV6-1 many - TRBJ1-6
CASSSHKSASTDTQYF TGTGCCAGCAGTTCCCATAAGTCAGCTAGCACAGATACGCAGTATTTT TRBV27 many - TRBJ2-3
CASSEGAGGTYEQYF TGTGCCAGCAGTGAAGGGGCAGGGGGCACCTACGAGCAGTACTTC TRBV6-1 many TRBD1 TRBJ2-7
CASSRTGDYGYTF TGTGCCAGCAGCAGGACAGGGGACTATGGCTACACCTTC TRBV7-9 once TRBD1 TRBJ1-2
CASSLGTGEGTDTQYF TGTGCCAGCAGCTTAGGGACAGGGGAGGGCACAGATACGCAGTATTTT TRBV7-6 many TRBD1 TRBJ2-3
CASSIFPGGPDNEQFF TGTGCCAGTAGTATATTCCCGGGGGGGCCTGACAATGAGCAGTTCTTC TRBV19 - TRBD2 TRBJ2-1
CASSAPGTSGGAHEQFF TGTGCCAGCAGTGCCCCCGGGACTAGCGGGGGGGCCCATGAGCAGTTCTTC TRBV6-1 many TRBD2 TRBJ2-1